Below are 23 T cell receptor beta chains sequenced from a single sample in a study of regulatory T cells in long-lasting Graves disease. With iRepertoire HTBI primers and Arm-PCR of CDR3 regions, TCR beta libraries were built. TCRdb processed the multiplex PCR reads anew with MiXCR; each CDR3 protein has one entry. The data hold 400,000 to 450,000 distinct CDR3 sequences, with about 15% observed a single time. The sample's time point: newly diagnosed GD, antithyroid drugs for less than 3 months. The TCR library used RNA extracted from PBMCs. This sample also appeared in a second study, on T cells in Graves' hyperthyroidism and ophthalmopathy.

Sequences were derived from peripheral blood mononuclear cells (PBMCs), sampled at new diagnosis, from a patient treated with antithyroid drugs. Receptor source: a woman in her 30s with Graves disease.

This clonotype has ten or more counts. The rearrangement links TRBV6-5 to TRBJ1-1, with unresolved D. Per germline, CDR1 MNHEY and CDR2 SVGAGI. This CDR3 spans 15 amino acids. V lost 4 bases and J 2 bases, leaving 14 bases between the germline ends. CDR3 loop: CASSSPGERNTEAFF. The CDR3 coding sequence is TGTGCCAGCAGTTCTCCGGGTGAACGCAACACTGAAGCTTTCTTT.

The sample holds many counts of this clonotype. V gene TRBV7-2 combines with J gene TRBJ2-3; D not certain. Trimming took off 1 base at V and 6 bases at J, with 5 bases between the two ends. This CDR3 comprises 12 residues. From germline, CDR1 is SGHTA and CDR2 FQGNSA. CDR3 amino acids: CASSLVSDTQYF. The DNA for the CDR3 is TGTGCCAGCAGCTTAGTTTCGGATACGCAGTATTTT.

This clonotype has at least ten counts. The rearrangement uses TRBV12-3 or TRBV12-4 and TRBJ2-3; no clear D. Trimming shortened V by 3 bases and J by 2 bases, and 6 bases separated the two germline ends. The CDR3 is 13 residues long. CDR3 sequence: CASSLETTDTQYF. The CDR3 DNA reads TGTGCCAGCAGTTTGGAGACCACAGATACGCAGTATTTT.

Many counts were recorded for this clonotype. The chain's CDR3 is CASSQDPYILNYGYTF. The CDR3 DNA sequence: TGTGCCAGCAGCCAAGATCCGTACATTCTTAACTATGGCTACACCTTC. The chain links TRBV3-1 to TRBJ1-2; D is unresolved. This CDR3 has 16 residues. V lost 0 bases to trimming and J lost 1 base, with 12 bases between them. Germline CDR1 and CDR2: LGHDT and YNNKEL (reference sequence).

This clonotype was counted between two and nine times. The rearrangement uses TRBV6-1 and TRBJ1-2; the D is unclear. V was trimmed by 6 bases and J by 12 bases, leaving 20 bases between them. Germline V gene data show CDR1 as MNHNS and CDR2 as SASEGT. CDR3 length equals 13 residues. CDR3 coding DNA: TGTGCCAGCAGGGGCGGTGGGAGGAGTGGTAACACCTTC. Translating it yields CASRGGGRSGNTF.

Of note for this clonotype: A clone one base away is much larger, so this may be a read error. This sequence joins TRBV18 and TRBJ2-7; D perhaps matches TRBD1 (5 bases). CDR3 length: 17 residues. CDR1 KGHSH and CDR2 LQKENI come from the germline V gene. DNA for the CDR3: TGTGCCAGCTCACCGGCTCTAATGGGGCCTCGGGCTTACGGGCAGTACTTC. It encodes CASSPALMGPRAYGQYF. Looking up the rest from reference TRBV18 and TRBJ2-7 gives the full variable domain: NAGVMQNPRHLVRRRGQEARLRCSPMKGHSHVYWYRQLPEEGLKFMVYLQKENIIDESGMPKERFSAEFPKEGPSILRIQQVVRGDSAAYFCASSPALMGPRAYGQYFGPGTRLTVT.

This clonotype appeared many times. V gene TRBV7-9 combines with J gene TRBJ2-7; TRBD2 agrees at 8 bases. V was pared by 6 bases and J by 5 bases, with 15 bases of the junction left unmatched. Per germline, CDR1 SEHNR and CDR2 FQNEAQ (reference sequence). This CDR3 is 16 amino acids long. CDR3 bases: TGTGCCAGCAGTTACACAGCGCGGGGGGCGTTGCACGAGCAGTACTTC. Its translation is CASSYTARGALHEQYF.

There are many counts of this clonotype. The rearrangement joins TRBV20-1 to TRBJ1-3; D is uncertain. The V end was cut by 4 bases, the J end by 3 bases, with 16 bases between. Germline values: CDR1 DFQATT, CDR2 SNEGSKA (reference sequence). The CDR3 has 15 amino acids. CDR3 DNA: TGCAGTGCTAAGATGGGCGGGCCGGGTGGAAACACCATATATTTT. This encodes CSAKMGGPGGNTIYF.

The sample holds many counts of this clonotype. V and J are TRBV6-5 and TRBJ2-3; TRBD2 matches at 7 bases. J gave up 2 bases and V 0 bases, and 14 bases lay outside the gene matches. In germline, CDR1 is MNHEY, CDR2 SVGAGI. The CDR3 consists of 19 residues. The CDR3 sequence is CASSYSSAWDLADTDTQYF. DNA of the CDR3: TGTGCCAGCAGTTACTCGAGCGCTTGGGATCTAGCGGACACAGATACGCAGTATTTT.

The chain employs TRBV4-1 and TRBJ2-2; 7 positions match TRBD2. The V and J ends lost 3 bases and 6 bases, in that order; junction bases with no gene match: 7. The CDR3 sequence is 15 residues long. The V gene's germline CDR1 is MGHRA and CDR2 YSYEKL. CDR3 in DNA: TGCGCCAGCAGCCACAGCGGGAAAGGGGCCGGGGAGCTGTTTTTT. Translated, it gives CASSHSGKGAGELFF.

With regard to this clonotype: A single base separates this from a much larger clone, so it may be a read error. The gene calls are TRBV7-9 and TRBJ1-2, with 9 bases identical to TRBD1. This CDR3 is built from 15 residues. CDR1 SEHNR and CDR2 FQNEAQ come from the germline V gene (reference sequence). The CDR3 is CASSFRRDRVYDYTF. The CDR3 DNA is TGTGCCAGCAGCTTTCGCCGGGACAGGGTCTATGACTACACCTTC.

This clonotype has ten or more counts. The V gene is TRBV7-8, the J gene TRBJ2-3; D gene uncertain. CDR3 length equals 16 residues. Germline V CDR1 and CDR2: SGHVS, FQNEAQ. With 3 bases removed from V and 0 bases from J, the gap between germline ends came to 13 bases. This chain's CDR3 is CASSFISSRSTDTQYF. In DNA form, the CDR3 reads TGTGCCAGCAGCTTCATAAGCTCCCGAAGCACAGATACGCAGTATTTT. Variable domain in full (rest from reference TRBV7-8 and TRBJ2-3): GAGVSQSPRYKVAKRGQDVALRCDPISGHVSLFWYQQALGQGPEFLTYFQNEAQLDKSGLPSDRFFAERPEGSVSTLKIQRTQQEDSAVYLCASSFISSRSTDTQYFGPGTRLTVL.

The J gene is TRBJ2-1, the V gene TRBV24-1; D gene uncertain. From germline, CDR1 is KGHDR and CDR2 SFDVKD. The CDR3 loop spans 12 amino acids. The V and J ends lost 5 bases and 7 bases respectively, with 8 bases between them. CDR3 sequence: CATSAQDNEQFF. The CDR3 DNA reads TGTGCCACCAGTGCTCAGGATAATGAGCAGTTCTTC.

This clonotype came up many times. V and J are TRBV9 and TRBJ2-7; D possibly corresponds to TRBD1 (5 bases). This CDR3 comprises 13 residues. V was trimmed by 4 bases and J by 7 bases, leaving 15 bases between them. Germline V CDR1 and CDR2: SGDLS, YYNGEE. The CDR3 loop is CASSYETEGEQYF. The CDR3 bases are TGTGCCAGCAGCTACGAGACAGAAGGGGAGCAGTACTTC.

The genes are TRBV7-9 and TRBJ1-3; D might be TRBD1 (5 bases). Trimming left V 6 bases short and J 0 bases short, with 18 bases between. This CDR3 has 17 residues. Germline V gives CDR1 SEHNR, CDR2 FQNEAQ (reference sequence). The CDR3 nucleotides are TGTGCCAGCAGTTCTAGACGACAGCAGAACTCTGGAAACACCATATATTTT. The encoded protein is CASSSRRQQNSGNTIYF.

This clonotype occurred many times. The chain combines TRBV18 with TRBJ2-7, with 8 bases aligning to TRBD1. This CDR3 is 15 amino acids long. The V gene end was trimmed by 3 bases and the J gene end by 2 bases; junction bases not matched to a gene: 6. Germline-derived CDR1 and CDR2 are KGHSH and LQKENI. The CDR3 loop is CASSPGQGGAYEQYF. The CDR3, as DNA: TGTGCCAGCTCACCCGGACAGGGTGGCGCCTACGAGCAGTACTTC. The complete variable domain, with remaining parts taken from reference TRBV18 and TRBJ2-7, reads NAGVMQNPRHLVRRRGQEARLRCSPMKGHSHVYWYRQLPEEGLKFMVYLQKENIIDESGMPKERFSAEFPKEGPSILRIQQVVRGDSAAYFCASSPGQGGAYEQYFGPGTRLTVT.

This clonotype has just a few counts. V gene TRBV27 combines with J gene TRBJ2-7; D gene ambiguous. The V and J ends lost 5 bases and 0 bases respectively, with 11 bases between them. The CDR3 runs 14 residues. Per germline, CDR1 MNHEY and CDR2 SMNVEV (reference sequence). The CDR3 here is CASSDLGSSYEQYF. As DNA, the CDR3 is TGTGCCAGCAGTGATCTCGGGTCCTCCTACGAGCAGTACTTC.

About this clonotype itself: A read error likely explains this, since a far larger clone differs by one base. The CDR3 ends on some other residue instead of the conserved phenylalanine or tryptophan, so this is likely a read error. This chain connects TRBV28 to TRBJ2-5; TRBD2 matches at 8 bases. Gene TRBJ2-1 matches the end of the DNA better, so the J call may be wrong. The germline CDR1 and CDR2 sequences are MDHEN and SYDVKM. The length of the CDR3 is 14 residues. CDR3: CASSLPTSVDEQFS. The CDR3 DNA reads TGTGCCAGCAGTTTACCGACTAGCGTCGATGAGCAGTTCTCC.

The sample holds a few counts of this clonotype. The chain has TRBV28 and TRBJ2-4, with no clear D. The CDR3 totals 16 residues. Germline CDR1 and CDR2: MDHEN and SYDVKM. V lost 8 bases to trimming and J lost 1 base, with 18 bases between them. The CDR3 region has the DNA TGTGCCAGCCAGGAAGGCAGCTGGATTGCCAAAAACATTCAGTACTTC. Translated: CASQEGSWIAKNIQYF.

Details on this clonotype: This may be a read error, as it is one base from a much larger clone. No conserved phenylalanine or tryptophan ends this CDR3, so it is likely a read error. The chain uses TRBV12-3 or TRBV12-4 and TRBJ1-1, with a tentative D call TRBD1 (6 bases). The length of the CDR3 is 15 residues. V lost 3 bases, J lost 3 bases, and 14 bases lay in between. CDR3 DNA: TGTGCCAGCAGTTTTTTCCCAACAGGGTACACTGAAGCTTTCCTT. It specifies CASSFFPTGYTEAFL.

This clonotype was observed at least ten times. This chain joins TRBV7-2 and TRBJ1-1; D is perhaps TRBD1 (6 bases). The CDR3 contains 16 residues. Trimming removed 1 base from V and 4 bases from J, with 16 bases in between. CDR1 is SGHTA and CDR2 is FQGNSA in the germline V gene. The CDR3, as DNA: TGTGCCAGCAGCTTAGGGACGAGGACAGTTCCCACTGAAGCTTTCTTT. Amino acids: CASSLGTRTVPTEAFF.

As concerns this clonotype: One base away lies a much larger clone, so this may be a sequencing read error. The rearrangement uses TRBV6-9 and TRBJ1-2; 7 positions agree with TRBD1. V shed 3 bases, J shed 4 bases, and the junction held 5 bases outside the gene matches. There are 14 residues in the CDR3. Germline V gives CDR1 MNHGY, CDR2 SVAAGI. The CDR3 here is CASSYSGGPYGYTF. Written as DNA, the CDR3 is TGTGCCAGCAGTTACTCAGGGGGGCCCTATGGCTACACCTTC.

This clonotype was counted at least ten times. V and J are TRBV7-6 and TRBJ2-7, with D possibly TRBD2 on 6 matching bases. Germline loops: CDR1 SGHVS, CDR2 FNYEAQ. V was clipped by 0 bases and J by 2 bases, with 8 bases between them. The CDR3 spans 14 residues. As DNA, the CDR3 is TGTGCCAGCAGCTTAGCCGGGAGTCCCTACGAGCAGTACTTC. Its translation is CASSLAGSPYEQYF.